The TCR beta chain under discussion was sequenced for a study of T cell clones after liver transplantation. Across the study: Post-transplant blood was tracked for graft-donor-reactive T cell clones identified in a pre-transplant mixed lymphocyte reaction. Without induction therapy, subjects received standard immunosuppression until 12-24 months post-transplant. Whole-study results and caveats: Migration into the graft, not deletion, may explain lost graft donor-reactive T cells.

CDR1 and CDR2 (germline): LNHDA, SQIVND (reference sequence). V shed 9 bases and J shed 1 base, with 10 bases lying between them. This CDR3 has 13 residues. Sorting of unstimulated PBMCs yielded separate CD3+CD4+ and CD3+CD8+ fractions. Points on this clone: Its specificity is unknown.

TCRdb's copy holds only in-frame clones and misses some; the assay was immunoSEQ multiplex PCR. The table shows around 70,000 clones, with 85% to 95% occurring only once. The TCR was taken from a human patient who received a liver transplant. Some T cells may be provided by the graft donor. The sample in question was CD4+ T cells from blood, obtained less than 27 months after liver transplant. V usage is TRBV19 and J usage is TRBJ1-5; maybe TRBD1 (6 bases). In DNA, the CDR3 is TGTGCCAGCCAAGGACAGAGCAATCAGCCCCAGCATTTT. This encodes CASQGQSNQPQHF.